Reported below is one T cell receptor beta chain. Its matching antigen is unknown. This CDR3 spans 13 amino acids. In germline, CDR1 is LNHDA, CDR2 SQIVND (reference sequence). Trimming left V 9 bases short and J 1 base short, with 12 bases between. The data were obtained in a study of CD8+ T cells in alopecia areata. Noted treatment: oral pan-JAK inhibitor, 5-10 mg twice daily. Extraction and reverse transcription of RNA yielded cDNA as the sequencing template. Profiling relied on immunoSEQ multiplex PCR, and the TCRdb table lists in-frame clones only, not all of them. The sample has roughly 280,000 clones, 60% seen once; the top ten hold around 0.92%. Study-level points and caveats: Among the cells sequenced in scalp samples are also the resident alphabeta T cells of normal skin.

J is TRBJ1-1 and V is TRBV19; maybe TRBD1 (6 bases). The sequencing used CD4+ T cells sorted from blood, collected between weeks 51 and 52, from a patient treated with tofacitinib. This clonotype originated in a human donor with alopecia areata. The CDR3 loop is CASQGKENTEAFF. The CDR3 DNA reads TGTGCCAGCCAGGGGAAGGAGAACACTGAAGCTTTCTTT.